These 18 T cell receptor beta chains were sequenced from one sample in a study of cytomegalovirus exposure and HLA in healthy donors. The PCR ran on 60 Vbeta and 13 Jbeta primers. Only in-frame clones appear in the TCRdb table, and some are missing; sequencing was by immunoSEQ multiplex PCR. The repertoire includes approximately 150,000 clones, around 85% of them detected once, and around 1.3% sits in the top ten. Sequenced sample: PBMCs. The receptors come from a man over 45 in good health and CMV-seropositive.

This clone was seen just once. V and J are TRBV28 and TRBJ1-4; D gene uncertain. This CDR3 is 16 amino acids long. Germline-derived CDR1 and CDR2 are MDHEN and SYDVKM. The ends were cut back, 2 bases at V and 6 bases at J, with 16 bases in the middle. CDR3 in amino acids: CASSLTEGKADEKLFF. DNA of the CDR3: TGTGCCAGCAGTTTAACGGAGGGAAAAGCTGATGAAAAACTGTTTTTT.

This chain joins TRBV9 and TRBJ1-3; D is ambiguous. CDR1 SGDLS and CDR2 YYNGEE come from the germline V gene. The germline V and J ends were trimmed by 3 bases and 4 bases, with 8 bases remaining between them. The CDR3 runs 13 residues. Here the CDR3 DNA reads TGTGCCAGCAGCGCAATACTAGGAAACACCATATATTTT. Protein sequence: CASSAILGNTIYF.

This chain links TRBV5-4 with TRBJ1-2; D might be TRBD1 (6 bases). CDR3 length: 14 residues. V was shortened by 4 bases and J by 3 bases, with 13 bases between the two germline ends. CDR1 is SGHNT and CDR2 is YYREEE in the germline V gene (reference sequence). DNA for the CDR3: TGTGCCAGCAGCCCGGACAGCGGATACTATGGCTACACCTTC. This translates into CASSPDSGYYGYTF.

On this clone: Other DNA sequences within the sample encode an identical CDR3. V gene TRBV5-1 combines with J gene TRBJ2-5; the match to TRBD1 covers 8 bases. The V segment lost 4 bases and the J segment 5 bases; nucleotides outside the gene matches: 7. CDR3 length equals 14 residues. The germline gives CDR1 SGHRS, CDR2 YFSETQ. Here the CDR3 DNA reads TGCGCCAGCAGCCCCCAGACAGGGGAGGAGACCCAGTACTTC. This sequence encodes CASSPQTGEETQYF.

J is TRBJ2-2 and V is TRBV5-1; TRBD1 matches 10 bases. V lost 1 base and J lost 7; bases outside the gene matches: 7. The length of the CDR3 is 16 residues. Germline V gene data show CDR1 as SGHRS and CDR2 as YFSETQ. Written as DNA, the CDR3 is TGCGCCAGCAGCTTGTATGACAGGGGGCGTAACGGGGAGCTGTTTTTT. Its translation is CASSLYDRGRNGELFF.

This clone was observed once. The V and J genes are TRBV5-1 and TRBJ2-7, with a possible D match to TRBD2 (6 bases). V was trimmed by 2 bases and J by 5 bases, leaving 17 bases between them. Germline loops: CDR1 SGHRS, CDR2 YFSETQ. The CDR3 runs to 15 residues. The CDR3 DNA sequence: TGCGCCAGCAGCTTAGCGGGTAGGCCAGGGAACGAGCAGTACTTC. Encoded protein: CASSLAGRPGNEQYF. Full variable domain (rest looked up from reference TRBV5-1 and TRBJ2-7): KAGVTQTPRYLIKTRGQQVTLSCSPISGHRSVSWYQQTPGQGLQFLFEYFSETQRNKGNFPGRFSGRQFSNSRSEMNVSTLELGDSALYLCASSLAGRPGNEQYFGPGTRLTVT.

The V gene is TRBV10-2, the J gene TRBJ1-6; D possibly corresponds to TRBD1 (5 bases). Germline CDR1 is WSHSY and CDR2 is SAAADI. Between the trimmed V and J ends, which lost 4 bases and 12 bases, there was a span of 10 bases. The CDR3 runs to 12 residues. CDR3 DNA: TGCGCCAGCAGTGGGACAACCGGACCCCTCCACTTT. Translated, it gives CASSGTTGPLHF.

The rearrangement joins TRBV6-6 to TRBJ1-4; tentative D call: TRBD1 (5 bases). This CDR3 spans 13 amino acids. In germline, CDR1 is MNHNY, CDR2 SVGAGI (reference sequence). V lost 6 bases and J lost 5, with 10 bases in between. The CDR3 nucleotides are TGTGCCAGCAGAGGGGTTCAGAATGAAAAACTGTTTTTT. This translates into CASRGVQNEKLFF.

The CDR3 here is CASSETELRQPQHF. CDR3 nucleotide sequence: TGTGCCAGCAGTGAGACTGAACTAAGGCAGCCCCAGCATTTT. The chain joins TRBV6-1 to TRBJ1-5; D is uncertain. V lost 3 bases to trimming and J lost 7 bases, with 13 bases between them. Germline CDR1 is MNHNS and CDR2 is SASEGT. The CDR3 length is 14 residues.

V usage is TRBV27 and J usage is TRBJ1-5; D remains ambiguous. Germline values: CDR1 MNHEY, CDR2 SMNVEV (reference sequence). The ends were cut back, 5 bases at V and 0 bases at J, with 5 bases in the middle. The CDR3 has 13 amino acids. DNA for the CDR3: TGTGCCAGCAGTCGGGATAGCAATCAGCCCCAGCATTTT. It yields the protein CASSRDSNQPQHF.

DNA for the CDR3: TGTGCCAGCCGAAACAGGGGCAGCTCTGGAAACACCATATATTTT. Its protein is CASRNRGSSGNTIYF. The V gene is TRBV28, the J gene TRBJ1-3; TRBD1 agrees at 7 bases. The CDR3 extends over 15 amino acids. Germline CDR1 and CDR2: MDHEN and SYDVKM. The J segment lost 0 bases and the V segment lost 8 bases, leaving 7 bases of the junction unmatched.

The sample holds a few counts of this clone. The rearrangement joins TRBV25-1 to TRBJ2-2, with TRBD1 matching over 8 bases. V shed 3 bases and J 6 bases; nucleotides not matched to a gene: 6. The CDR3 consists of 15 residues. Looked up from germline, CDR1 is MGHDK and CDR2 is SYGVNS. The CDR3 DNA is TGTGCCAGCAGTGAGGGCGGCAGGGGGCCCGGGGAGCTGTTTTTT. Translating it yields CASSEGGRGPGELFF.

DNA of the CDR3: TGTGCCAGCAGCTTCCTGAGGGCCCGATACAATGAGCAGTTCTTC. Protein product: CASSFLRARYNEQFF. The chain joins TRBV7-6 to TRBJ2-1; D might be TRBD2 (5 bases). V gave up 3 bases and J gave up 4 bases, with 13 bases separating them. Germline loops: CDR1 SGHVS, CDR2 FNYEAQ. This CDR3 region has 15 residues.

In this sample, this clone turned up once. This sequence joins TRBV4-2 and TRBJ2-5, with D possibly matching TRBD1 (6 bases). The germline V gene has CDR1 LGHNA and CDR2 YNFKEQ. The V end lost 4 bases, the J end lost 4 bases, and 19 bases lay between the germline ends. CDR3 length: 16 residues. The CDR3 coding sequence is TGTGCCAGCAGCCCATACCCGGACAGCCGATCAGAGACCCAGTACTTC. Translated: CASSPYPDSRSETQYF.

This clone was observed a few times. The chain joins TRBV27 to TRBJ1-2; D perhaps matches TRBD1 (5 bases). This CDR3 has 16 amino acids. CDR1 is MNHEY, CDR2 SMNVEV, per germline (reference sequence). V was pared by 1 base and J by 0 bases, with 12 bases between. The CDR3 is CASSLYGASSNYGYTF. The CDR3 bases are TGTGCCAGCAGTTTATATGGGGCGTCTTCTAACTATGGCTACACCTTC.

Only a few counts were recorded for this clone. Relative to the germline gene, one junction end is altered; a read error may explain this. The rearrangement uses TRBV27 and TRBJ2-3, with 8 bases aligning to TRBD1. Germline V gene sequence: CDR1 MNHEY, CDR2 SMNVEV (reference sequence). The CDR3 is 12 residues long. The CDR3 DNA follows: TGTGCCAGCAGTTTAAAGGGGACAGGCTGGAATTTT. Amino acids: CASSLKGTGWNF.

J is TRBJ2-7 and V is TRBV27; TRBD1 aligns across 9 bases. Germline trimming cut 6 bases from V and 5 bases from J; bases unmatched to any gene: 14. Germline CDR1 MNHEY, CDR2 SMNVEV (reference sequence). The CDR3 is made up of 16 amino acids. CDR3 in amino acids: CASRPQGANLGNEQYF. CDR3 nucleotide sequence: TGTGCCAGCAGACCACAGGGGGCGAACCTCGGGAACGAGCAGTACTTC.

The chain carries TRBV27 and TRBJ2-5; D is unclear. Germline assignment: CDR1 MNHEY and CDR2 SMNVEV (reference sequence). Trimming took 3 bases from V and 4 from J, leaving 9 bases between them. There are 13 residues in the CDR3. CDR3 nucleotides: TGTGCCAGCAGTTTCCACCGAGGAGAGACCCAGTACTTC. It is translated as CASSFHRGETQYF.